A single count supports the clone carrying this TCR beta chain. TCRdb's table, derived via immunoSEQ multiplex PCR, lists solely in-frame clones and lacks some. The table includes 250,000 to 350,000 clones, 65% to 85% detected once. The data were obtained in a study of blood T cell repertoires in COVID-19. CDR1 and CDR2 (germline): MNHNY, SVGAGI (reference sequence). CDR3 length: 15 residues. Between the trimmed V and J ends, which lost 2 bases and 3 bases, there was a span of 11 bases. The sequence was obtained from a human donor with COVID-19, enrolled during active disease. The donor label of this sample is uncertain. The chain has TRBV6-6 and TRBJ1-3, with no clear D. Sample: peripheral blood. The DNA for the CDR3 is TGTGCCAGCAGTTACCTCGGGGAAGATGGAAACACCATATATTTT. The encoded protein is CASSYLGEDGNTIYF.